This TCR beta chain was recorded in a study of cytotoxic CD8 clonotypes in ibrutinib-treated CLL. Turning to the study itself: Included were approximately ten relapsed/refractory and some 15 treatment-naive patients, of whom fewer than 18 were IGHV unmutated. Mean per-sample yields comprised 255,043 productive templates and around 92,000 productive rearrangements.

Comment on this clone: The antigen is undetermined.

Trimming stripped 3 bases from V and 0 bases from J, with 12 bases between. Germline V gene data show CDR1 as LGHNA and CDR2 as YSLEER. The CDR3 consists of 16 residues. Points from the study as a whole: In sustained-remission versus progressing patients, sampling times differed. Treatment left the uncommon public clonotypes either contracted or stable in frequency.

Using immunoSEQ multiplex PCR, the repertoire was profiled, and TCRdb retains in-frame clones only, with some absent. This sample has 150,000 to 200,000 clones, with roughly 88% found just once. The clonotype was recovered from a human donor with chronic lymphocytic leukemia. The chain joins TRBV4-3 to TRBJ2-1; a possible D gene is TRBD2 (5 bases). Here the sequenced sample was PBMCs, taken at disease progression, from a patient treated with ibrutinib. The CDR3 region is CASSHLVTSSYNEQFF. CDR3 in DNA: TGCGCCAGCAGCCACCTAGTTACTAGCTCCTACAATGAGCAGTTCTTC.